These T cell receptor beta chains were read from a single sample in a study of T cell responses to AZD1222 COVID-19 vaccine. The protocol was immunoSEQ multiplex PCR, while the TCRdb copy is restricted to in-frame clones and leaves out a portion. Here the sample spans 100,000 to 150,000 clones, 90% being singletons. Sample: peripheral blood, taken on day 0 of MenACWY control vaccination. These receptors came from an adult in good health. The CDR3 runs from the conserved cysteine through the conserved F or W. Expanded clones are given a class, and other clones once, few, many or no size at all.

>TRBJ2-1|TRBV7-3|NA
CASSLIGPTSGMYNEQFF
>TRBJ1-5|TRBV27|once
CASSPQTGKSNQPQHF
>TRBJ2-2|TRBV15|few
CATSRGLAGVFGGELFF
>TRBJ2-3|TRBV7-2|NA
CASSFQTGVKTDTQYF
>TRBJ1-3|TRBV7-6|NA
CASSWTLRNTIYF
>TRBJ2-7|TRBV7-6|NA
CASSPAGGRASEQYF
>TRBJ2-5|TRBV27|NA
CASSPHAQANQETQYF
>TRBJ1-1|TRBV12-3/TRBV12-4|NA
CASSLRGNTEAFF
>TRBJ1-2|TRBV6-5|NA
CASSHPGGDGYTF
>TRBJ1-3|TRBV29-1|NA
CSVGSGGNTIYF
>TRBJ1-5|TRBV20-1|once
CSASVPGQGSQPQHF
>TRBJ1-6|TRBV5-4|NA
CASSAGQGASPLHF
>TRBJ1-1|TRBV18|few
CASSPPSKNTEAFF
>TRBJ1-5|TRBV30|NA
CAWSVGRQVNQPQHF
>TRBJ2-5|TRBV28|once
CASSPWTKETQYF
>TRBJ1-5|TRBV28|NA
CASSTGSSSGNQPQHF
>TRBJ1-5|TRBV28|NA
CASSFPQIQPQHF
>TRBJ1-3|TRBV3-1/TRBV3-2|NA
CASSPGRHSGNTIYF
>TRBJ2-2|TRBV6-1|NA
CASSEYAGGTGELFF
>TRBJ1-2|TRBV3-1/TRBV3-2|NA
CASSPTRDFYGYTF
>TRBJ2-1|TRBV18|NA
CASSPGGSRYNEQFF
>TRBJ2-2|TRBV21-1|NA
CASSAYRVNTGELFF
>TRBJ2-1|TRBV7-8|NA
CASSLGGGLNEQFF
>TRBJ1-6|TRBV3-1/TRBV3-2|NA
CASSAGLGSSPLHF
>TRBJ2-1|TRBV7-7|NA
CASSKGLAGGNEQFF
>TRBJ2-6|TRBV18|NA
CASSPVAGVGANVLTF
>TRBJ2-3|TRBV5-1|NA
CASSLGRVAGTDTQYF
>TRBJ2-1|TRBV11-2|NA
CASSLGPSGAPYNEQFF
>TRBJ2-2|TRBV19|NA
CASKREPGELFF
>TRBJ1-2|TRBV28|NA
CASSSQPTYGYTF
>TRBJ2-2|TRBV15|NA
CATSREPGLAGGSNTGELFF
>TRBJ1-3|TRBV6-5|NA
CASTQGFSGNTIYF
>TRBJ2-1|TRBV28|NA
CASSLFSARSGLYNEQFF
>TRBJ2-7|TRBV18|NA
CASSLLSYEQYF
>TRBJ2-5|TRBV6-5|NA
CASSYSWDSQETQYF
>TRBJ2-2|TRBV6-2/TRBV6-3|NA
CASSLFGAGNTGELFF
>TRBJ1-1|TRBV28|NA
CASSFQTVSRTEAFF
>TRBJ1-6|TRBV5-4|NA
CASSAYRGGSPLHF
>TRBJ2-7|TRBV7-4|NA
CASSYLGDGEQYF
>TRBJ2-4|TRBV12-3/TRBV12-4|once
CASSFHGQGPRDF
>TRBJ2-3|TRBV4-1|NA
CASSPAGAVDTQYF
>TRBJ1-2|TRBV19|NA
CASSVGQGNYGYTF
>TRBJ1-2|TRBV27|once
CASSLLGGRSGNYGYTF
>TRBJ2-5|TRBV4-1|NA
CASSQGAEWQETQYF
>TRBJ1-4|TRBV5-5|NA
CASSHPGQGPDEKLFF
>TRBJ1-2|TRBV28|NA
CASSLRGQDYGYTF
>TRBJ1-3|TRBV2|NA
CASSLGSGNTIYF
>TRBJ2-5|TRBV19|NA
CASSLFGGETQYF
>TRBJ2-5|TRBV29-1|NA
CSVFLIGGQETQYF
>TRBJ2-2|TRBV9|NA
CASSVGLAGGENTGELFF
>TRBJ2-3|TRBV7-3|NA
CASSSLGREATDTQYF
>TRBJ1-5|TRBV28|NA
CASSLDSNQPQHF
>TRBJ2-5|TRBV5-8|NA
CASSLWGVETQYF
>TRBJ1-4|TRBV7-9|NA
CASTSPTNEKLFF
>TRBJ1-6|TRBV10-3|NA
CAIGTAENNSPLHF